Presented here are 10 T cell receptor beta chains from one specimen sequenced in a study. TCRdb passed the 5' RACE reads through MiXCR, listing each CDR3 protein once. The sample has roughly 42,000 distinct CDR3 sequences; about 30% are singletons. The specimen was tumor-infiltrating memory CD4+ T cells sorted from the breast tumor. Sample subset: memory CD4+ T cells, CD4+CD45RO+CD25-. The receptors were sampled from a female donor with breast cancer.

This clonotype turned up a few times. The J gene is TRBJ2-2, the V gene TRBV11-2; tentatively, D is TRBD2 (6 bases). The CDR3 has 14 residues. V shed 5 bases and J shed 7 bases, with 14 bases lying between them. CDR1 and CDR2 from the germline V gene are SGHAT and FQNNGV. CDR3 bases: TGTGCCAGCAGCCGTTGGGACTCTAACGGGGAGCTGTTTTTT. The encoded protein is CASSRWDSNGELFF.

This clonotype was found many times. The gene calls are TRBV5-1 and TRBJ1-2; no firm D call. The germline gives CDR1 SGHRS, CDR2 YFSETQ. Between the trimmed V and J ends, which lost 0 bases and 4 bases, there was a span of 13 bases. This CDR3 spans 15 amino acids. CDR3 coding DNA: TGCGCCAGCAGCTTGGCCGGGCAGCACCTCTATGGCTACACCTTC. This translates into CASSLAGQHLYGYTF.

The DNA of the CDR3 is TGTGCCAGCAGCGCGCGGGTCAGGGAAGACCGCTCTGGGGCCAACGTCCTGACTTTC. It yields the protein CASSARVREDRSGANVLTF. The genes are TRBV7-3 and TRBJ2-6; D may correspond to TRBD1 or TRBD2 (5 bases each). CDR1 is SGHTA and CDR2 is FQGTGA in the germline V gene. The CDR3 is 19 amino acids. V shed 5 bases and J shed 0 bases, with 20 bases lying between them. Together with reference TRBV7-3 and TRBJ2-6, the CDR3 gives the full variable domain: GAGVSQTPSNKVTEKGKYVELRCDPISGHTALYWYRQSLGQGPEFLIYFQGTGAADDSGLPNDRFFAVRPEGSVSTLKIQRTERGDSAVYLCASSARVREDRSGANVLTFGAGSRLTVL.

This clonotype has only a few counts. This rearrangement joins TRBV29-1 to TRBJ2-5; a weak D match, TRBD2 (7 bases). Germline-derived CDR1 and CDR2 are SQVTM and ANQGSEA. V was trimmed by 4 bases and J by 4 bases, leaving 22 bases between them. This CDR3 is 16 amino acids long. CDR3 region: CSVAGRGAGTGETQYF. In nucleotides, the CDR3 is TGCAGCGTTGCCGGCAGGGGAGCGGGAACGGGAGAGACCCAGTACTTC.

The chain has TRBV27 and TRBJ2-5; the D is unclear. The germline gives CDR1 MNHEY, CDR2 SMNVEV (reference sequence). The CDR3 loop spans 13 amino acids. Trimming removed 2 bases from V and 1 base from J, with 5 bases in between. The CDR3 is CASSLGLQETQYF. The CDR3 coding sequence is TGTGCCAGCAGTTTAGGTCTCCAAGAGACCCAGTACTTC.

This clonotype was seen ten or more times. The chain couples TRBV5-6 to TRBJ1-1; perhaps TRBD1 as D (5 bases). CDR3 length: 13 amino acids. Germline lookup yields CDR1 SGHDT and CDR2 YYEEEE. Trimming removed 4 bases from V and 2 bases from J, with 9 bases in between. The chain's CDR3 is CASSPDTNTEAFF. The CDR3 coding sequence is TGTGCCAGCAGCCCGGACACCAACACTGAAGCTTTCTTT. Complete variable domain (other parts from reference TRBV5-6 and TRBJ1-1): DAGVTQSPTHLIKTRGQQVTLRCSPKSGHDTVSWYQQALGQGPQFIFQYYEEEERQRGNFPDRFSGHQFPNYSSELNVNALLLGDSALYLCASSPDTNTEAFFGQGTRLTVV.

The chain is built from TRBV5-1 and TRBJ1-6; TRBD1 is a possible D gene (5 bases). With 0 bases removed from V and 9 bases from J, the gap between germline ends came to 10 bases. Per germline, CDR1 SGHRS and CDR2 YFSETQ. This CDR3 has 14 residues. DNA for the CDR3: TGCGCCAGCAGCTTGGTGGGGGGTAGTTCACCCCTCCACTTT. Amino acids: CASSLVGGSSPLHF.

V and J are TRBV18 and TRBJ1-5; 8 bases are a match to TRBD1. J lost 0 bases, V lost 2 bases, and 6 bases had no gene match. CDR1 is KGHSH, CDR2 LQKENI, per germline. The CDR3 has 17 amino acids. The CDR3 region is CASSPGTGRRSNQPQHF. In DNA form, the CDR3 reads TGTGCCAGCTCACCAGGGACAGGTCGGCGTAGCAATCAGCCCCAGCATTTT.

This chain joins TRBV20-1 and TRBJ2-2, with D possibly matching TRBD1 (5 bases). The germline gives CDR1 DFQATT, CDR2 SNEGSKA (reference sequence). This CDR3 has 15 amino acids. Trimming shortened V by 6 bases and J by 4 bases, and 18 bases separated the two germline ends. Here the CDR3 reads CSACSRDVSTGELFF. CDR3 coding DNA: TGCAGTGCATGTTCCAGGGATGTGAGCACCGGGGAGCTGTTTTTT.

The rearrangement uses TRBV12-3 or TRBV12-4 and TRBJ2-2; 8 bases align to TRBD1. V lost 5 bases and J lost 2; bases outside the gene matches: 7. The CDR3 spans 16 residues. The CDR3 DNA reads as TGTGCCAGCAGTCCCCGAGGACAGGGCAACACCGGGGAGCTGTTTTTT. It codes for CASSPRGQGNTGELFF.